The 20 T cell receptor beta chains below come from one sample, sequenced in a study of beta chain features in type 1 diabetes. The investigators reverse transcribed all of the isolated RNA, so they sequenced expressed TCRB transcripts. Sequenced by immunoSEQ multiplex PCR; TCRdb stores in-frame clones only, minus some. The sample shows over 150,000 clones, approximately 8% of them seen only once. Their antigens are not known. Study outcomes and limitations: Researchers report that Type 1 diabetes patients had moderately but significantly shorter TCRB CDR3s across all four CD4+ subsets.

The specimen sequenced was central memory CD4+ T cells from blood. These receptors were collected from a woman in her thirties or forties with type 1 diabetes.

This sequence joins TRBV6-5 and TRBJ2-4; D might be TRBD2 (6 bases). The ends were cut back, 4 bases at V and 9 bases at J, with 19 bases in the middle. The CDR3 extends over 15 amino acids. Germline V gene lookup returns CDR1 MNHEY and CDR2 SVGAGI. For the CDR3, the DNA is TGTGCCAGCAGTTCCCCGGGACTGTCTTGGGGCATTCAGTACTTC. Its translation: CASSSPGLSWGIQYF.

This clone has just a few counts. This chain uses TRBV25-1 with TRBJ1-5; no definite D call. Deletions cut 5 bases from V and 5 bases from J, with 10 bases between. Germline V gene lookup returns CDR1 MGHDK and CDR2 SYGVNS. CDR3 length: 13 amino acids. The CDR3 coding sequence is TGTGCCAGCAGTTACTCAACTGATCAGCCCCAGCATTTT. It yields the protein CASSYSTDQPQHF.

In this sample, this clone turned up a few times. The chain links TRBV5-1 to TRBJ2-5; 7 bases are shared with TRBD1. V shed 0 bases, J shed 3 bases, and the junction held 5 bases outside the gene matches. The CDR3 loop spans 15 amino acids. In germline, CDR1 is SGHRS, CDR2 YFSETQ. CDR3 sequence (DNA): TGCGCCAGCAGCTTGGCCAGAGGGGGCGAAGAGACCCAGTACTTC. This codes for CASSLARGGEETQYF.

This clone was detected only a few times. The J gene is TRBJ2-7, the V gene TRBV6-5; 8 nucleotides match TRBD1. This CDR3 is built from 14 residues. V lost 3 bases, J lost 1 base, and 2 bases stayed unmatched. The germline CDR1 and CDR2 sequences are MNHEY and SVGAGI. The CDR3 loop reads CASSYYRGSYEQYF. Here the CDR3 DNA reads TGTGCCAGCAGTTATTACAGGGGGTCCTACGAGCAGTACTTC.

The genes are TRBV2 and TRBJ2-5; 9 bases fit TRBD1. The germline CDR1 and CDR2 sequences are SNHLY and FYNNEI. This CDR3 contains 13 residues. Trimming cost V 8 bases and J 5 bases; bases outside gene matches: 6. In DNA form, the CDR3 reads TGTGCCAGCCTGAGGGACAGGGATGAGACCCAGTACTTC. It is translated as CASLRDRDETQYF.

The sample holds many counts of this clone. V and J are TRBV6-6 and TRBJ2-1; D call uncertain. V gave up 6 bases and J gave up 3 bases, with 15 bases separating them. The CDR3 length is 15 residues. CDR1 is MNHNY and CDR2 is SVGAGI in the germline V gene (reference sequence). DNA for the CDR3: TGTGCCAGCAGACTCGACCTACAGCACTACAATGAGCAGTTCTTC. As protein: CASRLDLQHYNEQFF.

This clone was counted a few times. The chain employs TRBV9 and TRBJ2-3, with 8 nucleotides matching TRBD1. The CDR3 runs to 16 residues. V lost 2 bases and J lost 3; bases outside the gene matches: 8. CDR1 is SGDLS, CDR2 YYNGEE, per germline. The CDR3 sequence is CASSVLQGARTDTQYF. The CDR3 DNA reads as TGTGCCAGCAGCGTCCTTCAGGGGGCTCGGACAGATACGCAGTATTTT.

This sequence joins TRBV6-1 and TRBJ2-2; D remains unclear. There are 12 residues in the CDR3. Germline V gene data show CDR1 as MNHNS and CDR2 as SASEGT. The ends were cut back, 6 bases at V and 7 bases at J, with 9 bases in the middle. CDR3 bases: TGTGCCAGCAGGATGTTCGGCGGGGAGCTGTTTTTT. Residues: CASRMFGGELFF.

This clone has just a few counts. This CDR3 is also generated by other DNA sequences in the sample. The chain carries TRBV20-1 and TRBJ2-3; D unresolved. V dropped 4 bases and J dropped 3 bases, with 5 bases sitting between them. The germline CDR1 and CDR2 sequences are DFQATT and SNEGSKA (reference sequence). There are 11 residues in the CDR3. The CDR3 sequence is CSATRTDTQYF. The CDR3, as DNA: TGCAGTGCTACCCGGACAGATACGCAGTATTTT.

This clone was seen only a few times. V and J are TRBV6-5 and TRBJ2-7, with TRBD1 matching 9 bases. V lost 2 bases, J lost 5 bases, and 10 bases stayed unmatched. CDR3 length: 16 residues. Germline V CDR1 and CDR2: MNHEY, SVGAGI. The DNA for the CDR3 is TGTGCCAGCAGTTACGCAGCCGGGACAGGGAGGGACGAGCAGTACTTC. Translating gives CASSYAAGTGRDEQYF.

This clone turned up a few times. The J gene is TRBJ1-1, the V gene TRBV7-2; D gene uncertain. Trimming left V 5 bases short and J 1 base short, with 14 bases between. CDR1 is SGHTA, CDR2 FQGNSA, per germline. The CDR3 covers 15 residues. CDR3 sequence reads: CASSARTGENTEAFF. CDR3 nucleotides: TGTGCCAGCAGCGCCCGGACGGGAGAGAACACTGAAGCTTTCTTT.

This clone was seen many times. The chain links TRBV18 to TRBJ2-6; D is possibly TRBD1 (5 bases). V was cut by 2 bases and J by 0 bases, with 14 bases left in between. The CDR3 runs 18 residues. Germline V gene lookup returns CDR1 KGHSH and CDR2 LQKENI. In DNA form, the CDR3 reads TGTGCCAGCTCACCATTACAGGTTGAGAGCTCTGGGGCCAACGTCCTGACTTTC. Translated, it gives CASSPLQVESSGANVLTF.

There are a few counts of this clone. In DNA form, the CDR3 reads TGTGCCATCAGTGAGACACTAGCGTTGGACAATGAGCAGTTCTTC. As protein: CAISETLALDNEQFF. This chain links TRBV10-3 with TRBJ2-1, with 7 bases that match TRBD2. V lost 2 bases to trimming and J lost 5 bases; unmatched junction nucleotides: 6. The CDR3 is 15 residues long. Germline V gives CDR1 ENHRY, CDR2 SYGVKD.

The chain links TRBV7-2 to TRBJ1-6; D gene ambiguous. Germline V gene lookup returns CDR1 SGHTA and CDR2 FQGNSA. Trimming shortened V by 3 bases and J by 5 bases, and 11 bases separated the two germline ends. CDR3 length: 15 residues. CDR3 sequence (DNA): TGTGCCAGCAGCTTTGTACGATCGGATAATTCACCCCTCCACTTT. This encodes CASSFVRSDNSPLHF.

This clone was observed a few times. This CDR3 is CASSQADRPYYGYTF. The CDR3 DNA sequence: TGTGCCAGCAGCCAGGCTGACAGGCCCTACTATGGCTACACCTTC. This chain uses TRBV14 with TRBJ1-2; possibly TRBD1 for D (6 bases). CDR3 size: 15 residues. Germline loops: CDR1 SGHDN, CDR2 FVKESK. V dropped 3 bases and J dropped 3 bases, with 14 bases sitting between them.

This clone occurred a few times. The CDR3 nucleotides are TGTGCCAGCAGCTTGGCGGGTTTCAAAAACATTCAGTACTTC. Its protein is CASSLAGFKNIQYF. The chain links TRBV5-4 to TRBJ2-4; no definite D call. CDR1 and CDR2 (germline): SGHNT, YYREEE (reference sequence). This CDR3 has 14 residues. Trimming shortened V by 0 bases and J by 3 bases, and 7 bases separated the two germline ends.

This clone was seen only a few times. This chain links TRBV7-2 with TRBJ1-2; 10 nucleotides match TRBD1. V gave up 5 bases and J gave up 8 bases; unmatched junction bases: 8. The germline V gene encodes CDR1 SGHTA and CDR2 FQGNSA. This CDR3 region has 14 residues. DNA of the CDR3: TGTGCCAGCAGCGCCGCCCGGACAGGGGGAGGCTACACCTTC. It yields the protein CASSAARTGGGYTF.

V usage is TRBV30 and J usage is TRBJ2-2, with D possibly matching TRBD2 (5 bases). Deletions cut 2 bases from V and 2 bases from J, with 6 bases between. Germline CDR1 and CDR2: GTSNPN and SVGIG (reference sequence). The CDR3 consists of 13 residues. The DNA for the CDR3 is TGTGCCTGGAGTCGGGATAACACCGGGGAGCTGTTTTTT. Its protein is CAWSRDNTGELFF. The complete variable domain, with remaining parts taken from reference TRBV30 and TRBJ2-2, reads SQTIHQWPATLVQPVGSPLSLECTVEGTSNPNLYWYRQAAGRGLQLLFYSVGIGQISSEVPQNLSASRPQDRQFILSSKKLLLSDSGFYLCAWSRDNTGELFFGEGSRLTVL.

This chain uses TRBV9 with TRBJ1-2; possible D gene TRBD1, 5 bases. The CDR3 contains 15 residues. V gave up 1 base and J gave up 8 bases, with 18 bases separating them. Germline-derived CDR1 and CDR2 are SGDLS and YYNGEE. This chain's CDR3 is CASSVRGTGNQGYTF. The CDR3 region has the DNA TGTGCCAGCAGCGTAAGGGGAACAGGCAATCAAGGCTACACCTTC. Variable domain in full (rest from reference TRBV9 and TRBJ1-2): DSGVTQTPKHLITATGQRVTLRCSPRSGDLSVYWYQQSLDQGLQFLIQYYNGEERAKGNILERFSAQQFPDLHSELNLSSLELGDSALYFCASSVRGTGNQGYTFGSGTRLTVV.

The V call is TRBV19, the J call TRBJ2-2; TRBD2 might be the D (6 bases). Germline V gene lookup returns CDR1 LNHDA and CDR2 SQIVND (reference sequence). The CDR3 runs to 15 residues. V lost 1 base, J lost 1 base, and 7 bases lay in between. The CDR3 loop is CASSIVAVNTGELFF. The CDR3 DNA sequence: TGTGCCAGTAGTATAGTAGCGGTGAACACCGGGGAGCTGTTTTTT.